This TCR beta chain was recovered during a study of blood T cell repertoires in COVID-19. About the research overall: COVID-19 samples from acute and convalescent phases originated in the United States, Italy and Spain.

This CDR3 region has 15 residues. The trim removed 4 bases at V and 0 bases at J, leaving 4 bases unmatched. CDR1 and CDR2 from the germline V gene are MNHEY and SVGAGI. Sequenced by immunoSEQ multiplex PCR; TCRdb stores in-frame clones only, minus some. Of around 200,000 clones listed, about 90% are singletons. This clonotype was sampled from a man aged 25 to 45 who had recovered from COVID-19. Sequencing was performed on PBMCs or T cells enriched from blood (not recorded which). J is TRBJ2-7 and V is TRBV6-5, with 9 bases matching TRBD1. The CDR3: CASSLGTGSSYEQYF. CDR3 nucleotides: TGTGCCAGCAGTTTAGGGACAGGGAGCTCCTACGAGCAGTACTTC.